The 21 T cell receptor beta chains listed next were all sequenced from one sample in a study of response to subunit inactivated influenza vaccine. Via MiXCR, TCRdb re-called the RT-PCR reads, giving one row per CDR3 protein. The profile shows roughly 500,000 distinct CDR3 sequences, about 25% of them singletons. The sequences come from CD4+ T cells sorted from PBMCs, collected roughly 5 days after vaccination. These receptor sequences come from a man in his fifties or sixties who received an inactivated influenza vaccine.

Only a few counts were recorded for this clonotype. The chain uses TRBV7-8 and TRBJ2-7; 7 nucleotides agree with TRBD1. Germline V CDR1 and CDR2: SGHVS, FQNEAQ. V was pared by 5 bases and J by 1 base, with 2 bases of the junction left unmatched. The CDR3 is 13 amino acids. The CDR3 reads CASSDRASYEQYF. The CDR3 DNA sequence: TGTGCCAGCAGCGACAGGGCTTCCTACGAGCAGTACTTC. Full variable domain (rest looked up from reference TRBV7-8 and TRBJ2-7): GAGVSQSPRYKVAKRGQDVALRCDPISGHVSLFWYQQALGQGPEFLTYFQNEAQLDKSGLPSDRFFAERPEGSVSTLKIQRTQQEDSAVYLCASSDRASYEQYFGPGTRLTVT.

There are a few counts of this clonotype. The rearrangement links TRBV10-1 to TRBJ2-3, with D perhaps matching TRBD2 (7 bases). The V end was cut by 1 base, the J end by 4 bases, with 12 bases between. The CDR3 consists of 15 residues. Looked up from germline, CDR1 is WNHNN and CDR2 is SYGVQD (reference sequence). CDR3 coding DNA: TGCGCCAGCAGTGAGTTCCGGGGGGCAGCAGATACGCAGTATTTT. It translates to CASSEFRGAADTQYF.

V usage is TRBV5-1 and J usage is TRBJ2-3; D call uncertain. CDR1 SGHRS and CDR2 YFSETQ come from the germline V gene. This CDR3 is built from 16 residues. V lost 0 bases and J lost 4, with 15 bases in between. The CDR3: CASSLGLHYASDTQYF. CDR3 bases: TGCGCCAGCAGCTTGGGACTGCATTACGCTTCAGATACGCAGTATTTT.

The chain joins TRBV18 to TRBJ2-7; no reliable D call. Germline V gene data show CDR1 as KGHSH and CDR2 as LQKENI. The CDR3 consists of 15 residues. V was trimmed by 2 bases and J by 3 bases, leaving 14 bases between them. CDR3 amino acids: CASSPKVSQLYEQYF. CDR3 bases: TGTGCCAGCTCACCAAAGGTGTCACAGCTCTACGAGCAGTACTTC.

V is TRBV20-1 and J is TRBJ2-5, with TRBD2 as a possible D gene (5 bases). Germline CDR1 reads DFQATT; CDR2 reads SNEGSKA (reference sequence). V shed 4 bases and J shed 4 bases, with 10 bases lying between them. The CDR3 is 12 amino acids. CDR3 residues: CSATRVGETQYF. CDR3 coding DNA: TGCAGTGCTACGAGGGTGGGAGAGACCCAGTACTTC.

A few counts support this clonotype. The rearrangement links TRBV5-5 to TRBJ2-3, with 9 bases matching TRBD2. This CDR3 is built from 17 residues. The junction had 7 bases not matched to a gene; V was cut back by 0 bases and J by 2 bases. Per germline, CDR1 SGHKS and CDR2 YYEKEE (reference sequence). The chain's CDR3 is CASSLVPAGGITDTQYF. Here the CDR3 DNA reads TGTGCCAGCAGCTTGGTACCAGCGGGGGGAATCACAGATACGCAGTATTTT.

The V gene is TRBV12-3 or TRBV12-4, the J gene TRBJ2-3, with 8 bases identical to TRBD2. CDR3 length: 14 amino acids. The junction had 5 bases not matched to a gene; V was cut back by 3 bases and J by 6 bases. The DNA of the CDR3 is TGTGCCAGCAGTTTCGGGGGGGCAGGGGATACGCAGTATTTT. It specifies CASSFGGAGDTQYF.

This clonotype was seen at least ten times. The DNA for the CDR3 is TGTGCCAGCAGCTTGAGGCACAGAGCAGATACGCAGTATTTT. It yields the protein CASSLRHRADTQYF. The chain is built from TRBV5-6 and TRBJ2-3; D is uncertain. CDR1 is SGHDT and CDR2 is YYEEEE in the germline V gene. The CDR3 runs 14 residues. Trimming stripped 1 base from V and 4 bases from J, with 10 bases between.

The V gene is TRBV3-1, the J gene TRBJ1-4, with 7 bases matching TRBD1. V shed 1 base and J 8 bases; nucleotides not matched to a gene: 7. The length of the CDR3 is 15 residues. The germline gives CDR1 LGHDT, CDR2 YNNKEL (reference sequence). Here the CDR3 DNA reads TGTGCCAGCAGCCAAGGTGGCAGGGGGGGAGAAAAACTGTTTTTT. Protein sequence: CASSQGGRGGEKLFF. Full variable domain (remainder filled in from reference TRBV3-1 and TRBJ1-4): DTAVSQTPKYLVTQMGNDKSIKCEQNLGHDTMYWYKQDSKKFLKIMFSYNNKELIINETVPNRFSPKSPDKAHLNLHINSLELGDSAVYFCASSQGGRGGEKLFFGSGTQLSVL.

This clonotype was found a few times. J is TRBJ1-4 and V is TRBV7-9; D possibly corresponds to TRBD1 (5 bases). This CDR3 is built from 14 residues. Trimming took 3 bases from V and 5 from J, leaving 10 bases between them. CDR1 is SEHNR and CDR2 is FQNEAQ in the germline V gene (reference sequence). CDR3 loop: CASSLAGSNEKLFF. The DNA for the CDR3 is TGTGCCAGCAGCTTGGCAGGGTCGAATGAAAAACTGTTTTTT.

The chain has TRBV10-1 and TRBJ1-1; D is undetermined. Trimming left V 3 bases short and J 4 bases short, with 9 bases between. The CDR3 consists of 13 residues. The germline gives CDR1 WNHNN, CDR2 SYGVQD (reference sequence). CDR3 nucleotides: TGCGCCAGCAGTGACCCTTCCGGCACTGAAGCTTTCTTT. Translation: CASSDPSGTEAFF.

V usage is TRBV7-8 and J usage is TRBJ2-5; D gene unclear. The CDR3 is 15 residues long. Germline CDR1 SGHVS, CDR2 FQNEAQ. V gave up 0 bases and J gave up 5 bases, with 13 bases separating them. CDR3 residues: CASSLAGGALETQYF. The DNA for the CDR3 is TGTGCCAGCAGCTTAGCGGGCGGAGCCTTGGAGACCCAGTACTTC.

In this sample, this clonotype turned up a few times. V and J are TRBV6-5 and TRBJ2-3, with D maybe TRBD2 (5 bases). The CDR3 runs to 16 residues. Germline V gene sequence: CDR1 MNHEY, CDR2 SVGAGI. The V end lost 0 bases, the J end lost 2 bases, and 12 bases lay between the germline ends. DNA of the CDR3: TGTGCCAGCAGTTACTCGATGGCGGGCTACACAGATACGCAGTATTTT. Its translation: CASSYSMAGYTDTQYF.

This clonotype was seen a few times. V and J are TRBV20-1 and TRBJ1-5; tentatively, D is TRBD1 (6 bases). V was clipped by 5 bases and J by 1 base, with 18 bases between them. The CDR3 runs to 16 residues. Germline loops: CDR1 DFQATT, CDR2 SNEGSKA (reference sequence). CDR3 sequence: CSAGETGVWSNQPQHF. Here the CDR3 DNA reads TGCAGTGCTGGGGAGACAGGTGTGTGGAGCAATCAGCCCCAGCATTTT.

This clonotype showed up just a few times. The genes are TRBV7-2 and TRBJ2-3; D remains unclear. Between the trimmed V and J ends, which lost 5 bases and 0 bases, there was a span of 9 bases. Germline CDR1 reads SGHTA; CDR2 reads FQGNSA. This CDR3 is 14 amino acids long. CDR3 sequence (DNA): TGTGCCAGCAGCCATATTGGAAGCACAGATACGCAGTATTTT. This encodes CASSHIGSTDTQYF.

This chain links TRBV6-2 or TRBV6-3 with TRBJ2-7; weak D call: TRBD1 (6 bases). The CDR3 runs to 13 residues. Per germline, CDR1 MNHEY and CDR2 SVGEGT. Trimming removed 1 base at V and 4 bases at J, with 8 bases between. The CDR3 DNA follows: TGTGCCAGCAGTTACTTTCAGGGGTACGAGCAGTACTTC. Protein product: CASSYFQGYEQYF.

The chain has TRBV7-8 and TRBJ2-7, with D possibly being TRBD1 (5 bases). The CDR3 length is 14 residues. The ends were cut back, 0 bases at V and 3 bases at J, with 9 bases in the middle. Germline lookup yields CDR1 SGHVS and CDR2 FQNEAQ. The CDR3, as DNA: TGTGCCAGCAGCTTAGCAGGGGCCATCTACGAGCAGTACTTC. Its protein product is CASSLAGAIYEQYF.

The chain couples TRBV30 to TRBJ2-1; no clear D gene. Germline CDR1 is GTSNPN and CDR2 is SVGIG (reference sequence). Trimming removed 1 base at V and 0 bases at J, with 10 bases between. This CDR3 is 15 amino acids long. The CDR3 nucleotides are TGTGCCTGGAGTGAGGTGCCAAGCTCCTACAATGAGCAGTTCTTC. This gives the protein CAWSEVPSSYNEQFF.

The rearrangement links TRBV14 to TRBJ2-4; 8 bases are shared with TRBD2. The CDR3 contains 16 residues. Trimming removed 2 bases from V and 5 bases from J; junction bases left unmatched: 8. Germline-derived CDR1 and CDR2 are SGHDN and FVKESK. The CDR3 sequence is CASSQPAREVENIQYF. CDR3 in DNA: TGTGCCAGCAGCCAACCAGCGCGGGAGGTAGAAAACATTCAGTACTTC.

The rearrangement joins TRBV29-1 to TRBJ2-5, with 8 bases that match TRBD2. Trimming at V came to 6 bases and at J to 0 bases, leaving 18 bases not matched to a gene. Germline loops: CDR1 SQVTM, CDR2 ANQGSEA. The CDR3 is 18 amino acids. The CDR3 nucleotides are TGCAGCGTAAAGGGCGACGAGGCGGGGGGCCCGTACCAAGAGACCCAGTACTTC. Encoded protein: CSVKGDEAGGPYQETQYF. Full variable domain (rest looked up from reference TRBV29-1 and TRBJ2-5): SAVISQKPSRDICQRGTSLTIQCQVDSQVTMMFWYRQQPGQSLTLIATANQGSEATYESGFVIDKFPISRPNLTFSTLTVSNMSPEDSSIYLCSVKGDEAGGPYQETQYFGPGTRLLVL.

At least ten counts were recorded for this clonotype. This rearrangement joins TRBV29-1 to TRBJ2-1; D unresolved. The CDR3 contains 12 residues. Germline values: CDR1 SQVTM, CDR2 ANQGSEA. The V end was cut by 6 bases, the J end by 3 bases, with 9 bases between. The CDR3 reads CSVLDGYNEQFF. As DNA, the CDR3 is TGCAGCGTCTTAGACGGCTACAATGAGCAGTTCTTC.